The sequence of this T cell receptor (beta chain) was determined in a study of blood T cell repertoires in COVID-19. Study as a whole: The samples span acute and convalescent COVID-19 from the United States, Italy and Spain. T cells, B-cell-depleted T cells, or PBMCs provided the cDNA or gDNA that served as material.

Self-reported history from a screening survey and questionnaire set each donor's cohort. Germline V gives CDR1 MDHEN, CDR2 SYDVKM. Losses at the gene ends were 6 bases for V and 3 bases for J; bases not matched to a gene: 12. The CDR3 totals 17 residues. Measured with immunoSEQ multiplex PCR; TCRdb has only the in-frame clones, and not every one. The table lists hundreds of thousands of clones, around 87% of them singletons, with around 1.7% in the top ten. The receptor's source is a woman aged 18 to 35 with acute COVID-19. The chain recombines TRBV28 with TRBJ2-1, with TRBD2 matching 9 bases. The specimen was PBMCs or T cells enriched from blood (not recorded which). The CDR3 here is CASRRLAALGLYNEQFF. The CDR3, as DNA: TGTGCCAGCAGGAGACTAGCGGCCCTGGGCCTCTACAATGAGCAGTTCTTC.